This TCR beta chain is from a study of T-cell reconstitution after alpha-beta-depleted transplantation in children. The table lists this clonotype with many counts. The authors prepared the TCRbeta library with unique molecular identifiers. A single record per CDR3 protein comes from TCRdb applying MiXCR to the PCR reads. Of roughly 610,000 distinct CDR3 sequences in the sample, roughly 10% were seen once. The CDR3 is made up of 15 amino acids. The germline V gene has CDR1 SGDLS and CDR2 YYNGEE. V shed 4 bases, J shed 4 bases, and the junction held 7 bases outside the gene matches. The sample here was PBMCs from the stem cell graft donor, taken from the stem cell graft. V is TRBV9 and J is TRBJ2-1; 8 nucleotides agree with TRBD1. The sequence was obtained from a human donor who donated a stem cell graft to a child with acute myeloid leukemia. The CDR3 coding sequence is TGTGCCAGCAGCCTTAGAGGACAGGGATACAATGAGCAGTTCTTC. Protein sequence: CASSLRGQGYNEQFF.